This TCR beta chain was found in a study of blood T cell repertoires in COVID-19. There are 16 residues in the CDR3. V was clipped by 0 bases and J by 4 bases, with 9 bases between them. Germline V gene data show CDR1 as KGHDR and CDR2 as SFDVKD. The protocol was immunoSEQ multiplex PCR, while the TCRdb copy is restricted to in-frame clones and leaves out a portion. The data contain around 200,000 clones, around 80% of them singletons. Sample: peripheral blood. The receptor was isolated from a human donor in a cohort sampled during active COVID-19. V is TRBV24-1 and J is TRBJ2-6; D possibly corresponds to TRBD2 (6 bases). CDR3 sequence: CATSDLGGTGANVLTF. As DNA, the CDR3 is TGTGCCACCAGTGATTTGGGAGGGACCGGGGCCAACGTCCTGACTTTC.